Sequencing of this T cell receptor beta chain was carried out in a study of shared clonotypes between healthy human individuals (dated by TCRdb to 2020 to 2022). About the study as a whole: Three men and a couple of women, aged 18 to 49 years, made up the cohort. For each donor, three plates each were used for CD4 naive and CD4 memory, two plates were used for CD8 naive, and one plate was used for CD8 memory. The study deeply sequenced blood TCR repertoires of roughly five healthy adults to estimate repertoire size and the extent of clonotype sharing between individuals. To increase sequencing depth and limit assay-specific biases, TCR repertoire library preparation and sequencing were carried out by different laboratories using diverse techniques. Leukapheresis yielded between about 0.94 and 8.9 billion PBMCs per donor.

Using the deep immunoSEQ assay, TCR CDR3 regions were amplified from genomic DNA by multiplex PCR. Extracted genomic DNA from each cell subset was spread evenly across all wells of several immunoSEQ 96-well plates, with each plate serving as a replicate. For sorted subsets, roughly 200 ng of genomic DNA, equivalent to 25,000 to 35,000 T cell genomes, went into each replicate PCR. The purified libraries were quantified using a Qubit 3.0 fluorometer, sized with a Bioanalyzer 2100, and then quantified again using the KAPA Library Quantification kit. Every immunoSEQ 96-well plate was sequenced on a dedicated single-read 150-cycle Illumina NextSeq 550 flow cell. Per the authors' processing: The immunoSEQ output contained only junctional sequences without quality scores, so filtering could not match that applied to full-length reads. To assign V/J genes and CDR3, sequences were annotated against IMGT germline references using PyIR, a Python wrapper for IgBLAST v1.9. Reads were filtered out if the reads had weak V/J assignments (E-value above 1e-6), no CDR3, stop codons, out-of-frame junctions, or ambiguous translated residues. A V3J clonotype was defined by an identical inferred V gene, J gene, and CDR3 amino acid sequence. Percentage overlap between repertoires was calculated by dividing the number of shared unique clonotypes by the size of the smaller repertoire. Three approaches were used to assess repertoire richness: RTK rarefaction, the Chao1 estimator, and Recon v2.1 estimates of unobserved clonotypes. OLGA was used to compute generation probabilities for all TCRbeta clonotypes that the gDNA method yielded from four donors. Held by TCRdb, this immuneACCESS table contains in-frame sequences only and omits some clones. Under half of the omission traces to an unresolved V gene where checked; the cause of the rest is unknown. V and J calls and clone size are as listed in that table; D and trimming were resolved from the DNA. This sample gives millions of clones in total; about 95% of them show up just once. 0.85% to 1.2% of the sample comes from the top ten.

What the study reported, not specific to this receptor: Naive subsets generally had larger estimated clonotype richness than memory subsets did. Around 5% of naive CD4, 3% to 4% of naive CD8, around 2.3% of memory CD4, and roughly 0.4% of memory CD8 clonotypes were shared across several donors. Incomplete sequencing was indicated by rarefaction of sorted-subset datasets, despite the large sequencing depth. Sampling was restricted to blood, and TCR repertoires in tissue are likely to differ from TCR repertoires in blood. The small number of donors limited the genetic and exposure-history diversity represented. Pairwise subsampling led to the expectation that sequencing depth would affect the degree of clonotype sharing among donors. Higher generation probabilities were observed for clonotypes shared by all four sorted-subset donors than for non-shared clonotypes.

Turning to this clone: Its antigen remains undetermined. No qualities accompany the bases; no much larger clone lies one base away. Other DNA variants within this sample encode the same CDR3.

Trimming removed 3 bases from V and 0 bases from J, leaving 5 bases between the germline ends. The germline V gene (reference sequence) yields MNHEY for CDR1 and SMNVEV for CDR2. Including the terminal cysteine and phenylalanine, the CDR3 comprises 13 residues. Just the 39-base CDR3 DNA is kept, in frame starting at base 1. CD8 naive samples were obtained by positive selection for CCR7 among CD45RO-negative cells, yielding a CD45RA+CCR7+ population from which TemRA cells were excluded. Healthy HIV-negative adults with no recently reported acute infections or vaccinations were included as donors. Only Caucasian adults living in Nashville, Tennessee, USA were represented among the donors. Blood was collected by leukapheresis, and PBMCs were isolated by Ficoll-Histopaque density gradient centrifugation and then cryopreserved in liquid nitrogen vapor phase. Analytical flow cytometry was used to check the purity and quantity of each magnetically sorted T cell population. Genomic DNA was isolated from each sorted fraction and quantified by UV absorbance on a Nanodrop 2000c.

The clonotype was recovered from a man between 18 and 35 years old in good health. The source material was naive CD8+ T cells sorted from blood. What this sample's cell subset or site label stands for: CD45RA+CCR7+. Recombination joined TRBV27 with TRBJ1-1; no D gene is confidently identified. The CDR3 amino acid sequence is: CASSLGLNTEAFF. The nucleotide sequence reads TGTGCCAGCAGTTTGGGATTGAACACTGAAGCTTTCTTT.